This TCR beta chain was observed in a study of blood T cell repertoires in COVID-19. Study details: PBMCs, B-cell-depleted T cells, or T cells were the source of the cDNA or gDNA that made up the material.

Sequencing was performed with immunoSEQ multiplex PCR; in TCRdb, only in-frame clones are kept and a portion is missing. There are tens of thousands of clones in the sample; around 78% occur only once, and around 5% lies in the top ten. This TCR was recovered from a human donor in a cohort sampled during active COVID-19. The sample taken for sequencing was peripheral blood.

The CDR3 bases are TGTGCCAGCAGCTTGGTCCAGGGAAGCACAGATACGCAGTATTTT. It encodes CASSLVQGSTDTQYF. V usage is TRBV5-6 and J usage is TRBJ2-3; maybe TRBD1 (5 bases). The germline V gene encodes CDR1 SGHDT and CDR2 YYEEEE. With 0 bases removed from V and 0 bases from J, the gap between germline ends came to 8 bases. This CDR3 is built from 15 residues.